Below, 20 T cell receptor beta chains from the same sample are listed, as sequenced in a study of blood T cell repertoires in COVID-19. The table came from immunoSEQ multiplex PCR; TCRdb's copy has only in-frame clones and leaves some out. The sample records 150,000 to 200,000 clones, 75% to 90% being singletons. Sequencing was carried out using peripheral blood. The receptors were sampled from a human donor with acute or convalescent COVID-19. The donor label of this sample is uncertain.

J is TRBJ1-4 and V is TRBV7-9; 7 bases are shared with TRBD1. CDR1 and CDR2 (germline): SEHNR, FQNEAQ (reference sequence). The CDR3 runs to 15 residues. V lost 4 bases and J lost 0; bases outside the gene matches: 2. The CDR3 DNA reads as TGTGCCAGCAGCTACGACAGGGCAACTAATGAAAAACTGTTTTTT. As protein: CASSYDRATNEKLFF.

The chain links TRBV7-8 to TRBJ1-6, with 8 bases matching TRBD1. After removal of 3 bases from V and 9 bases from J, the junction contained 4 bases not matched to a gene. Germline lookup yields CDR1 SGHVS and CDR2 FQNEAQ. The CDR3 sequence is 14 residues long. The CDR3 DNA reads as TGTGCCAGCAGCTTGGACAGGGTCTTTTCACCCCTCCACTTT. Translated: CASSLDRVFSPLHF.

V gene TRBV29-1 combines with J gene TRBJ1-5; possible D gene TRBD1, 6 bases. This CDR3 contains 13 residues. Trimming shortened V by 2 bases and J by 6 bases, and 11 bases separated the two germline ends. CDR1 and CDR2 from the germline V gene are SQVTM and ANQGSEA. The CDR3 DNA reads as TGCAGCGTTGAATCAGGGGAAGGTCAGCCCCAGCATTTT. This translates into CSVESGEGQPQHF.

The CDR3 DNA is TGTGCCAGCAGCTTTAGCGGGGGGACGTACAATGAGCAGTTCTTC. Amino acids: CASSFSGGTYNEQFF. The chain has TRBV11-2 and TRBJ2-1, with 10 bases identical to TRBD2. Germline-derived CDR1 and CDR2 are SGHAT and FQNNGV. V was clipped by 3 bases and J by 4 bases; unmatched bases: 3. This CDR3 contains 15 residues.

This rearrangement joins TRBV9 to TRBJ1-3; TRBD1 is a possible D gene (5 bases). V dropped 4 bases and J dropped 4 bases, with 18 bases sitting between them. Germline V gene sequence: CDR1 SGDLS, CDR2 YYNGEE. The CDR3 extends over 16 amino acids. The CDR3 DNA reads TGTGCCAGCAGCCCACATCACCAGGGTCAAGGAAACACCATATATTTT. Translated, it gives CASSPHHQGQGNTIYF.

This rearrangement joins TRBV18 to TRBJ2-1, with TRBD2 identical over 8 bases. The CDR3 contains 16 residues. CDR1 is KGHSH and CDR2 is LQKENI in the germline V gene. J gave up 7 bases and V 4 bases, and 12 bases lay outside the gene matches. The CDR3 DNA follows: TGTGCCAGCTCACGTGACGGCGCGGGGGGAGGAAATGAGCAGTTCTTC. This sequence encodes CASSRDGAGGGNEQFF.

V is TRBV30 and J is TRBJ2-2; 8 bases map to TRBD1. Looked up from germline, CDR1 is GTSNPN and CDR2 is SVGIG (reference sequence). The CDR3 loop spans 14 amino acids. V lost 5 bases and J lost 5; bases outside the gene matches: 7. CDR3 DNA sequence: TGTGCCTGGGATGGACAGGGAATAACCGGGGAGCTGTTTTTT. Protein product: CAWDGQGITGELFF. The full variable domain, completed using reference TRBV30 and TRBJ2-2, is SQTIHQWPATLVQPVGSPLSLECTVEGTSNPNLYWYRQAAGRGLQLLFYSVGIGQISSEVPQNLSASRPQDRQFILSSKKLLLSDSGFYLCAWDGQGITGELFFGEGSRLTVL.

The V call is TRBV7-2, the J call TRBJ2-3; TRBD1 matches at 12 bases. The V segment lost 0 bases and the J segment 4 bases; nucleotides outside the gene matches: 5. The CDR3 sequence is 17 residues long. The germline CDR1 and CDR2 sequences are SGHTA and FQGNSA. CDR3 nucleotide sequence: TGTGCCAGCAGCTTAGCAGGGACAGGGGGCTGGGCAGATACGCAGTATTTT. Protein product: CASSLAGTGGWADTQYF.

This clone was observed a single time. The DNA of the CDR3 is TGTGCCAGCTCATCTAGCGGCCTCAGCTCCTACGAGCAGTACTTC. Residues: CASSSSGLSSYEQYF. J is TRBJ2-7 and V is TRBV18; TRBD2 aligns across 7 bases. The length of the CDR3 is 15 residues. V shed 5 bases and J 0 bases; nucleotides not matched to a gene: 7. The germline gives CDR1 KGHSH, CDR2 LQKENI.

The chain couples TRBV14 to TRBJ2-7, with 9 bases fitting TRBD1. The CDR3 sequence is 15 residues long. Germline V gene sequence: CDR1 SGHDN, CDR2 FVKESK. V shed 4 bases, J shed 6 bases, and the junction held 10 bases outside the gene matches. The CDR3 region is CASSPPGTGQGEQYF. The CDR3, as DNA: TGTGCCAGCAGCCCCCCGGGGACAGGGCAAGGCGAGCAGTACTTC.

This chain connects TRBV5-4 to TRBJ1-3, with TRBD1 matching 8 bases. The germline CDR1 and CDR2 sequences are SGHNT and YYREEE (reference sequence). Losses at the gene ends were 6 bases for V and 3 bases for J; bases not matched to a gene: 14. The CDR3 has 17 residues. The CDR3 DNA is TGTGCCAGCATCCAAATCCCCCGCAGGGGGCTTGGAAACACCATATATTTT. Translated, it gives CASIQIPRRGLGNTIYF.

The CDR3 sequence is CASSSYTGNTEAFF. The CDR3 DNA is TGTGCCAGCAGCAGTTATACAGGGAACACTGAAGCTTTCTTT. This chain connects TRBV27 to TRBJ1-1, with D maybe TRBD1 (5 bases). V lost 6 bases to trimming and J lost 1 base, with 12 bases between them. The CDR3 length is 14 residues. CDR1 is MNHEY and CDR2 is SMNVEV in the germline V gene (reference sequence).

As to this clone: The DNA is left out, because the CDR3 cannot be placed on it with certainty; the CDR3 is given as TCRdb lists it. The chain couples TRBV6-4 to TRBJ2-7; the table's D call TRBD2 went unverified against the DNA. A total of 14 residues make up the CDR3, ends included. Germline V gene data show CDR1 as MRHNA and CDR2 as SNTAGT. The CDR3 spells CASSDSFGGGIRYF.

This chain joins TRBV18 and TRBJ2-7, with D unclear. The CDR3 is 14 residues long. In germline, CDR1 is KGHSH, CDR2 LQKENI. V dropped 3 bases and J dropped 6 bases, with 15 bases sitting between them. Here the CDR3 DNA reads TGTGCCAGCTCACCTGCGGTAGCCCGATTCGAGCAGTACTTC. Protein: CASSPAVARFEQYF.

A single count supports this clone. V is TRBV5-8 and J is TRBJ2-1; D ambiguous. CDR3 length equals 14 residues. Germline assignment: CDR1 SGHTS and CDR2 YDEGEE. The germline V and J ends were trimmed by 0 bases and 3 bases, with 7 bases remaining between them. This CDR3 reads CASSLAGDYNEQFF. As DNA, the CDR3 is TGTGCCAGCAGCTTGGCCGGAGACTACAATGAGCAGTTCTTC.

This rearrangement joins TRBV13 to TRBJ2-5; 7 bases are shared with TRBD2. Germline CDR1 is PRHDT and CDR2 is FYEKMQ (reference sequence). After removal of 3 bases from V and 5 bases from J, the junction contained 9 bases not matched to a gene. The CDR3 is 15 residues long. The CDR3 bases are TGTGCCAGCAGCTTGCAGGGAGGGCAGCGGGAGACCCAGTACTTC. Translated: CASSLQGGQRETQYF.

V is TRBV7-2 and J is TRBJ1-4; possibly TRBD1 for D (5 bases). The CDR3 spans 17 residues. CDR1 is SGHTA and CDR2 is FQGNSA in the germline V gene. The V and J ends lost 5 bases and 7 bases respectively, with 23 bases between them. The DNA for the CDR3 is TGTGCCAGCAGCGCACTAAAACCGGGGGGGATGGGTGAAAAACTGTTTTTT. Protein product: CASSALKPGGMGEKLFF.

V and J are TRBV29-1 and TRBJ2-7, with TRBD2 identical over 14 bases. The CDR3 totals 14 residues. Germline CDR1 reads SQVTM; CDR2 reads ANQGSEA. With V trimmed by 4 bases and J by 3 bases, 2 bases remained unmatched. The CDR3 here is CSVGGTSGGYEQYF. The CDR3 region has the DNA TGCAGCGTTGGAGGGACTAGCGGGGGCTACGAGCAGTACTTC.

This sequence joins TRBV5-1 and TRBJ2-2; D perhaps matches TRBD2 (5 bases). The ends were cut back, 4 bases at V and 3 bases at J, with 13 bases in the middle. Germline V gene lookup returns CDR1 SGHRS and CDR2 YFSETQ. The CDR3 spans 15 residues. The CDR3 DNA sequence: TGCGCCAGCAGCGCCCAACTAGTAGACACCGGGGAGCTGTTTTTT. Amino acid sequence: CASSAQLVDTGELFF.

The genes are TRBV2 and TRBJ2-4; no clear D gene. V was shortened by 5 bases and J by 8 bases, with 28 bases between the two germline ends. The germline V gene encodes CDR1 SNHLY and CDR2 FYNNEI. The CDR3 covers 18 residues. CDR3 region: CASSLKSLLVVLADIQYF. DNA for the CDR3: TGTGCCAGCAGTTTGAAAAGCCTGTTGGTCGTACTGGCGGACATTCAGTACTTC.